The T cell receptor (beta chain) described here comes from a study of OX40 agonist ivuxolimab in advanced cancers. Concerning this clone itself: The antigen is not known.

Study-wide results and limits: The mean number of expanded clones was higher in CD8+ T cells than in CD4+.

The data were produced by immunoSEQ multiplex PCR, yet TCRdb's version contains in-frame clones alone and is incomplete. The sample yields 31,000 or so clones, roughly 76% seen once. Trimming removed 4 bases from V and 3 bases from J, with 13 bases in between. CDR3 size: 14 residues. Germline lookup yields CDR1 SGHDT and CDR2 YYEEEE. The specimen comprised CD4+ or CD8+ T cells sorted from blood, sampled in a trial of the OX40 agonist ivuxolimab. The sequence was obtained from an adult with an advanced solid tumor such as melanoma, head and neck, liver or kidney cancer. The chain combines TRBV5-6 with TRBJ1-1; the D gene is possibly TRBD1 (6 bases). The CDR3 bases are TGTGCCAGCAGCCGGGGGGCGGGGGACACTGAAGCTTTCTTT. Its protein is CASSRGAGDTEAFF.